Shown below are 11 T cell receptor beta chains from a single sample sequenced in a study of CD8+ T cells in alopecia areata. Treatment: oral pan-JAK inhibitor, 5-10 mg twice daily. Reverse transcription of extracted RNA yielded cDNA, which provided the sequencing template. The table came from immunoSEQ multiplex PCR; TCRdb's copy has only in-frame clones and leaves some out. This table holds about 160,000 clones, roughly 65% found once. The input for sequencing was CD4+ T cells sorted from blood, taken at week 4, from a patient treated with tofacitinib. Source of these receptors: a human donor with alopecia areata.

This clone was picked up one time. V and J are TRBV30 and TRBJ2-5; D call uncertain. V shed 5 bases and J shed 7 bases, with 14 bases lying between them. The germline CDR1 and CDR2 sequences are GTSNPN and SVGIG (reference sequence). The CDR3 sequence is 12 residues long. CDR3 nucleotides: TGTGCCTGGGGCTGGGGATTAGGGACCCAGTACTTC. It yields the protein CAWGWGLGTQYF.

The rearrangement links TRBV6-6 to TRBJ1-1; no definite D call. CDR1 MNHNY and CDR2 SVGAGI come from the germline V gene (reference sequence). The V gene lost 2 bases and the J gene lost 1 base, with 11 bases spanning the gap. CDR3 length equals 15 residues. The CDR3 nucleotides are TGTGCCAGCAGTTACGGCGGACTGACGAACACTGAAGCTTTCTTT. Translating gives CASSYGGLTNTEAFF.

The rearrangement uses TRBV27 and TRBJ2-2, with a tentative D call TRBD2 (5 bases). V was trimmed by 4 bases and J by 6 bases, leaving 15 bases between them. CDR1 and CDR2 from the germline V gene are MNHEY and SMNVEV (reference sequence). CDR3 length equals 15 residues. CDR3 coding DNA: TGTGCCAGCAGTTCCCGGGGAGCCAAGCCCGGGGAGCTGTTTTTT. This sequence encodes CASSSRGAKPGELFF.

V and J are TRBV5-6 and TRBJ1-4; D might be TRBD1 (5 bases). CDR3 size: 13 residues. Germline CDR1 SGHDT, CDR2 YYEEEE. V was trimmed by 4 bases and J by 8 bases, leaving 12 bases between them. The CDR3 here is CASSPPEGEKLFF. The CDR3 DNA reads TGTGCCAGCAGCCCCCCGGAGGGGGAAAAACTGTTTTTT.

This clone occurred a few times. The chain uses TRBV6-5 and TRBJ1-4, with TRBD1 matching over 7 bases. CDR1 is MNHEY and CDR2 is SVGAGI in the germline V gene. This CDR3 has 15 residues. The ends lost 3 bases at V and 3 bases at J; junction bases unmatched: 4. CDR3 bases: TGTGCCAGCAGTTATAGGGGGCAGGCTAATGAAAAACTGTTTTTT. Residues: CASSYRGQANEKLFF.

This clone was detected only a few times. V gene TRBV11-2 combines with J gene TRBJ2-5; 8 bases are shared with TRBD2. Germline V lookup: CDR1 SGHAT, CDR2 FQNNGV. The CDR3 loop spans 13 amino acids. V shed 5 bases, J shed 7 bases, and the junction held 6 bases outside the gene matches. The CDR3 DNA sequence: TGTGCCAGCAGCCCGGGGAGCGGGGGGACCCAGTACTTC. It codes for CASSPGSGGTQYF.

The chain uses TRBV9 and TRBJ2-7; 9 bases agree with TRBD1. With 2 bases clipped from V and 3 bases from J, the junction kept 6 bases outside the gene matches. The germline V gene has CDR1 SGDLS and CDR2 YYNGEE. There are 15 residues in the CDR3. In DNA, the CDR3 is TGTGCCAGCAGCGTTACCGGGACAGGGTACTACGAGCAGTACTTC. It codes for CASSVTGTGYYEQYF.

The CDR3 coding sequence is TGTGCCTGGAACCAGGGGTTGACCTACGAGCAGTACTTC. It translates to CAWNQGLTYEQYF. The chain joins TRBV30 to TRBJ2-7; tentative D call: TRBD1 (6 bases). The germline V gene encodes CDR1 GTSNPN and CDR2 SVGIG (reference sequence). Deletions cut 4 bases from V and 2 bases from J, with 12 bases between. The CDR3 extends over 13 amino acids. The full variable domain, in which reference TRBV30 and TRBJ2-7 provide the parts outside the CDR3, is SQTIHQWPATLVQPVGSPLSLECTVEGTSNPNLYWYRQAAGRGLQLLFYSVGIGQISSEVPQNLSASRPQDRQFILSSKKLLLSDSGFYLCAWNQGLTYEQYFGPGTRLTVT.

V is TRBV6-1 and J is TRBJ1-5, with no clear D. Trimming left V 0 bases short and J 3 bases short, with 9 bases between. Germline loops: CDR1 MNHNS, CDR2 SASEGT. There are 15 residues in the CDR3. CDR3 loop: CASSEARRFNQPQHF. In DNA form, the CDR3 reads TGTGCCAGCAGTGAAGCGCGAAGGTTCAATCAGCCCCAGCATTTT.

The chain recombines TRBV29-1 with TRBJ2-7; TRBD1 might be the D (5 bases). This CDR3 contains 14 residues. Germline V gene lookup returns CDR1 SQVTM and CDR2 ANQGSEA. Trimming pared 6 bases from V and 2 bases from J, leaving 17 bases between. The CDR3 DNA reads as TGCAGCGTGGGGTGGGGCGATAGGGCCTACGAGCAGTACTTC. It yields the protein CSVGWGDRAYEQYF.

The gene calls are TRBV4-2 and TRBJ2-3, with a possible D match to TRBD1 (5 bases). The germline V gene has CDR1 LGHNA and CDR2 YNFKEQ. The V gene lost 1 base and the J gene lost 6 bases, with 14 bases spanning the gap. CDR3 length: 15 residues. CDR3 amino acids: CASSQGTTKGDTQYF. Written as DNA, the CDR3 is TGTGCCAGCAGCCAAGGAACTACCAAGGGGGATACGCAGTATTTT.